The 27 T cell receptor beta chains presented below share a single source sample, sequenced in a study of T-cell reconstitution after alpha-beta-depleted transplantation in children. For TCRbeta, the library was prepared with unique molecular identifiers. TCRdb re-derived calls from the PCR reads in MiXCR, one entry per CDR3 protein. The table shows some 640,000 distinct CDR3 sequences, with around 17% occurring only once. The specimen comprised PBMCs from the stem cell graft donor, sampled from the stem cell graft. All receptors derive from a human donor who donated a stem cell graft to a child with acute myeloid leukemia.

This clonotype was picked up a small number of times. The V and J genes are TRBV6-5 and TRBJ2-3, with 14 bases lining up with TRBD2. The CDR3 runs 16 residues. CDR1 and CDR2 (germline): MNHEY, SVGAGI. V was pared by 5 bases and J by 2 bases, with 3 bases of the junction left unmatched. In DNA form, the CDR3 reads TGTGCCAGCAGTCGACTAGCGGGGGGGCCCACAGATACGCAGTATTTT. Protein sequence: CASSRLAGGPTDTQYF.

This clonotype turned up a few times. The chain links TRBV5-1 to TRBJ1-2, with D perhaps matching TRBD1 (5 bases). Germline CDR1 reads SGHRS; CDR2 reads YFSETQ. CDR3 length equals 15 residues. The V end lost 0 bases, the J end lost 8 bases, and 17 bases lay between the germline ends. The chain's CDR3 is CASSLDLGDGGGYTF. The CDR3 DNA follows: TGCGCCAGCAGCTTGGACCTGGGGGACGGGGGGGGCTACACCTTC.

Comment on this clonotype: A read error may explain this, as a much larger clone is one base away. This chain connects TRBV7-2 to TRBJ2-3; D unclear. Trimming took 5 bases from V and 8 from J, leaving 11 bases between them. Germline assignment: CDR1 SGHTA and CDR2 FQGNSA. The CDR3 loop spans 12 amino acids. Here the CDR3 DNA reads TGTACCAGCAGCCAAGAGCTGGTTACGCAGTATTTT. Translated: CTSSQELVTQYF.

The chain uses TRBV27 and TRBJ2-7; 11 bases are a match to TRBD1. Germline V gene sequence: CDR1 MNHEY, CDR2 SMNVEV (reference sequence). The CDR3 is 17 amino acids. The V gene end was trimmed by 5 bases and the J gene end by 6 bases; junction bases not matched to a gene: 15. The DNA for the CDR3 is TGTGCCAGCAGTCCAGGACAGGGGGCCAAAGGAGGCCGCGAGCAGTACGTC. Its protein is CASSPGQGAKGGREQYV.

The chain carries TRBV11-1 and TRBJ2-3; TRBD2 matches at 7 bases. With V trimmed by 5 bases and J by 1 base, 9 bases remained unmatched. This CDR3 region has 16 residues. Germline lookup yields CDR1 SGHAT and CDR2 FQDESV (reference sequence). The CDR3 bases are TGTGCCAGCAGCCCGATACGGGGGAGGGGCACAGATACGCAGTATTTT. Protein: CASSPIRGRGTDTQYF.

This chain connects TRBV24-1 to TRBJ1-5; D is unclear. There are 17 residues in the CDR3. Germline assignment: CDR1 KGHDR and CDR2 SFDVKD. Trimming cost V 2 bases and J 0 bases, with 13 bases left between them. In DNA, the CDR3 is TGTGCCACCAGTGATTCCAGGACGGTAACTAGCAATCAGCCCCAGCATTTT. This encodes CATSDSRTVTSNQPQHF.

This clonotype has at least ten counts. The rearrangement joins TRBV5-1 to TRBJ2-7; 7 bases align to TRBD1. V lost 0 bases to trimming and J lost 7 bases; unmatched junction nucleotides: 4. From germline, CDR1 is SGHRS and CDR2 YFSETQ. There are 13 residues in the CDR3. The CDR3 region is CASSLEGAWEQYF. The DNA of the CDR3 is TGCGCCAGCAGCTTGGAGGGGGCCTGGGAGCAGTACTTC.

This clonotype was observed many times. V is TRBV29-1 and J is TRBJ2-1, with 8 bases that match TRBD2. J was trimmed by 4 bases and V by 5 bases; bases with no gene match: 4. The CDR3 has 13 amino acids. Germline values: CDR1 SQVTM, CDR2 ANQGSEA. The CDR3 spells CSVRGGGYNEQFF. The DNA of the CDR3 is TGCAGCGTTCGGGGGGGCGGATACAATGAGCAGTTCTTC.

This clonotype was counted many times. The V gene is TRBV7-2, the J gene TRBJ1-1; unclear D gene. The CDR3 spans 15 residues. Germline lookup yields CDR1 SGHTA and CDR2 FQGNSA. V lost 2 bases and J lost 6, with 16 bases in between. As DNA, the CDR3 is TGTGCCAGCAGCTTAAGACCAGGAGTCCCCGCTGAAGCTTTCTTT. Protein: CASSLRPGVPAEAFF. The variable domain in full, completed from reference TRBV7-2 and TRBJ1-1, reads GAGVSQSPSNKVTEKGKDVELRCDPISGHTALYWYRQSLGQGLEFLIYFQGNSAPDKSGLPSDRFSAERTGGSVSTLTIQRTQQEDSAVYLCASSLRPGVPAEAFFGQGTRLTVV.

In DNA, the CDR3 is TGTGCCACCAGTGATGTCCAGGCCCAAGAGACCCAGTACTTC. This gives the protein CATSDVQAQETQYF. This chain connects TRBV24-1 to TRBJ2-5; D is unclear. CDR3 length equals 14 residues. Trimming removed 3 bases at V and 1 base at J, with 8 bases between. Germline loops: CDR1 KGHDR, CDR2 SFDVKD.

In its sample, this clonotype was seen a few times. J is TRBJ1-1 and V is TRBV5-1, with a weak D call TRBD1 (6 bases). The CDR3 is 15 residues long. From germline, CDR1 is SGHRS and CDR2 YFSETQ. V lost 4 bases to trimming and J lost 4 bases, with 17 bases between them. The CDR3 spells CASSLQGTVSTEAFF. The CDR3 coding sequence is TGCGCCAGCAGCCTTCAGGGGACGGTCAGCACTGAAGCTTTCTTT.

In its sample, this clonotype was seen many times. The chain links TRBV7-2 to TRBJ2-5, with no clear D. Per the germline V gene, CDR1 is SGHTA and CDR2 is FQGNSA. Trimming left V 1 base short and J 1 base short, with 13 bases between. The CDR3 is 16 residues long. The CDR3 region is CASSLGYSAFQETQYF. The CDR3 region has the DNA TGTGCCAGCAGCTTAGGTTACTCGGCGTTCCAAGAGACCCAGTACTTC.

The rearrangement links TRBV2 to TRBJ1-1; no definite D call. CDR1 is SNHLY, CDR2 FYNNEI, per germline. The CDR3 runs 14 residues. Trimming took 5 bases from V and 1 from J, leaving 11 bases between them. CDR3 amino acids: CASSYLGPNTEAFF. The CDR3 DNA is TGTGCCAGCAGTTACCTCGGCCCGAACACTGAAGCTTTCTTT.

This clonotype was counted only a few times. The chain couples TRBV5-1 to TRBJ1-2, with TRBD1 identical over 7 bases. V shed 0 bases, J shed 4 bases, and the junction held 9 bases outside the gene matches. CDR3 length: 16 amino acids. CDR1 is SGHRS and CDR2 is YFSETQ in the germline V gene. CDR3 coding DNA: TGCGCCAGCAGCTTGGGAGATTACCGGGACAGCTATGGCTACACCTTC. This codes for CASSLGDYRDSYGYTF.

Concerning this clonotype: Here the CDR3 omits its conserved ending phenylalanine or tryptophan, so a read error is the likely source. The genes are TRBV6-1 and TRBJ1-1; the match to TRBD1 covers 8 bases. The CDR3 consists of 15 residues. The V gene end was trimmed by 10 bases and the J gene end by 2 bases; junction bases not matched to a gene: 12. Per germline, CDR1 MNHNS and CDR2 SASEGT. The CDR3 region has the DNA TGTGCCATCTTGGACAGGGCCCAGCCTAACACTGAAGCTTTCCTT. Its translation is CAILDRAQPNTEAFL.

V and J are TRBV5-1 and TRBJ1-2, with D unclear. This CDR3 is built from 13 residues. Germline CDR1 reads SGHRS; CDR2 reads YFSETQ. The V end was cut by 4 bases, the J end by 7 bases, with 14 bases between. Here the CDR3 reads CASSPDGWSGYTF. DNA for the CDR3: TGCGCCAGCAGCCCTGACGGATGGAGTGGCTACACCTTC.

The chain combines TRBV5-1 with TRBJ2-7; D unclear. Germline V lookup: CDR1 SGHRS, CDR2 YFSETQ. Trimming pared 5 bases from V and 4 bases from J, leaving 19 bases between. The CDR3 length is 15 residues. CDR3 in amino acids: CASRVPSQGEYEQYF. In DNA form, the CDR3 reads TGCGCCAGCAGGGTCCCATCACAAGGCGAGTACGAGCAGTACTTC.

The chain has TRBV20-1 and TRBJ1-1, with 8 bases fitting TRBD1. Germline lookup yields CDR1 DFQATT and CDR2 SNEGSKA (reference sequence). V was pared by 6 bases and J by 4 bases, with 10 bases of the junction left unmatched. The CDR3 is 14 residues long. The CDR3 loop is CSASPGQEGTEAFF. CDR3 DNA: TGCAGTGCAAGTCCGGGACAGGAGGGCACTGAAGCTTTCTTT.

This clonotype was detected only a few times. The DNA of the CDR3 is TGTGCCAGCAGCCCCCGGCGGGGTTACTACGAGCAGTACTTC. Protein sequence: CASSPRRGYYEQYF. The chain links TRBV6-5 to TRBJ2-7; TRBD2 is a possible D gene (6 bases). V lost 6 bases, J lost 3 bases, and 15 bases lay in between. CDR1 is MNHEY, CDR2 SVGAGI, per germline. The CDR3 spans 14 residues.

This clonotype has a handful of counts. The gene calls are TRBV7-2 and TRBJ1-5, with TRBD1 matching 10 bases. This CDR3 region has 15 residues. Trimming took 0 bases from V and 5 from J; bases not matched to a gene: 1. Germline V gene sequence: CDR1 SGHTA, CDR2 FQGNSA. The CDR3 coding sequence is TGTGCCAGCAGCTTAGCCGGGACAGGGGATCAGCCCCAGCATTTT. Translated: CASSLAGTGDQPQHF.

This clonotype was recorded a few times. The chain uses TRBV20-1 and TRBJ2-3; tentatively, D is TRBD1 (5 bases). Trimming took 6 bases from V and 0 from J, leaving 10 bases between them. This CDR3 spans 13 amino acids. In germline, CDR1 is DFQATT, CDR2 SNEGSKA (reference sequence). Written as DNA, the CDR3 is TGCAGTGCCTGGACATCTAGCACAGATACGCAGTATTTT. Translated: CSAWTSSTDTQYF.

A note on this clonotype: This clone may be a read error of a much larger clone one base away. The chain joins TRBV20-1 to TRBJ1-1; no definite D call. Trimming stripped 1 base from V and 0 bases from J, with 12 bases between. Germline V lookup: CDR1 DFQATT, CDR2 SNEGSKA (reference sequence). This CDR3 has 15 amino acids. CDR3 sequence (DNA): TGCAGTGCTAGAGTTCAGGAGCGCATGAACACTGAAGCTTTCTTT. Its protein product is CSARVQERMNTEAFF.

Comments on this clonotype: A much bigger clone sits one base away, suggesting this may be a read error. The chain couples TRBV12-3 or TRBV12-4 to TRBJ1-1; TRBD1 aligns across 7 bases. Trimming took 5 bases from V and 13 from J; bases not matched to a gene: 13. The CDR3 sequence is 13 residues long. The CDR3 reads CASSPTLDRDVFF. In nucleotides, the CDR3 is TGTGCCAGCAGTCCAACCCTCGACAGGGATGTTTTCTTT.

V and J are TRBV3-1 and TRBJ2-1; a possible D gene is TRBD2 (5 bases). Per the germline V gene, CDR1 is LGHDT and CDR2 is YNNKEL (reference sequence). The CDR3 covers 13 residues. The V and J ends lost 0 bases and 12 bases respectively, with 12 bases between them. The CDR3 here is CASSQDLIGGQFF. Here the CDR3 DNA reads TGTGCCAGCAGCCAAGATCTAATAGGAGGGCAGTTCTTC.

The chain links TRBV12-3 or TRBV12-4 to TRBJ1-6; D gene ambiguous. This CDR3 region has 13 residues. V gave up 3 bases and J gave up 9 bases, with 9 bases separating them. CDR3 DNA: TGTGCCAGCAGTTTTGCGGGCAGTTCACCCCTCCACTTT. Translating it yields CASSFAGSSPLHF.

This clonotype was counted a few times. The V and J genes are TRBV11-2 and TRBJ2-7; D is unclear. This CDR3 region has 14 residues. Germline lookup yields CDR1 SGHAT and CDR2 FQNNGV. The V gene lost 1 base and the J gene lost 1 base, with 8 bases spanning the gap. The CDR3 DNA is TGTGCCAGCAGCTTAGTAGACGGGTCCTACGAGCAGTACTTC. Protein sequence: CASSLVDGSYEQYF.

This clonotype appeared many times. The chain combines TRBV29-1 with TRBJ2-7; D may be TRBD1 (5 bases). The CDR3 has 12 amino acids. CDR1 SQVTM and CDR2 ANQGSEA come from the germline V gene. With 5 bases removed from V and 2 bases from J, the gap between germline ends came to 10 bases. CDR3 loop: CSVLVQAYEQYF. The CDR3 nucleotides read TGCAGCGTTCTAGTACAGGCCTACGAGCAGTACTTC.